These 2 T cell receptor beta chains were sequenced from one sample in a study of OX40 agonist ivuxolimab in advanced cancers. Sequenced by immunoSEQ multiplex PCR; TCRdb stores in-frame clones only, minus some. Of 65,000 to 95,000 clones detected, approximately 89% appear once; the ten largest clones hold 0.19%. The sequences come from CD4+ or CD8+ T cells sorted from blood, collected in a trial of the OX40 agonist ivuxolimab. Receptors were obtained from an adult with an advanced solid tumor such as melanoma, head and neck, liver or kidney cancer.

CDR3 in amino acids: CASSYPLGEQFF. In nucleotides, the CDR3 is TGTGCCAGCAGTTACCCGTTAGGGGAGCAGTTCTTC. J is TRBJ2-1 and V is TRBV6-6; D is undetermined. The CDR3 loop spans 12 amino acids. Trimming shortened V by 2 bases and J by 10 bases, and 9 bases separated the two germline ends. Germline lookup yields CDR1 MNHNY and CDR2 SVGAGI (reference sequence).

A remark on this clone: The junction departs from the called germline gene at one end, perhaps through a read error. The CDR3 DNA sequence: TGTGCCAGCAGAGAAGGGACTAGCGGGAGCTACGAGCAGTACTTC. Amino acid sequence: CASREGTSGSYEQYF. V and J are TRBV6-1 and TRBJ2-7; 14 bases are shared with TRBD2. Germline CDR1 reads MNHNS; CDR2 reads SASEGT. This CDR3 contains 15 residues.